This is a list of T cell receptor beta chains from one sample in a study of cytomegalovirus exposure and HLA in healthy donors. Measured with immunoSEQ multiplex PCR; TCRdb has only the in-frame clones, and not every one. The table has approximately 230,000 clones, more than 85% seen once. Sequencing was performed on PBMCs. These receptors came from a man between 18 and 35 years old in good health and CMV-seropositive. Each CDR3 is given with its conserved first and last residue. Fields, in order: V gene, J gene, D gene, clone size, CDR3 protein, CDR3 DNA. A D gene is named only where the DNA matches it firmly. Some rows have no size entry. The others give once, few or many, or a class for an expanded clone.

TRBV19	TRBJ1-5	TRBD1	-	CASTTGTQPQHF	TGTGCCAGTACGACAGGGACCCAGCCCCAGCATTTT
TRBV5-1	TRBJ1-1	TRBD1	once	CASSLDRGGEAFF	TGCGCCAGCAGCTTGGACAGGGGTGGTGAAGCTTTCTTT
TRBV2	TRBJ2-5	-	-	CATSPQETQYF	TGTGCCACCTCGCCCCAAGAGACCCAGTACTTC
TRBV2	TRBJ1-1	TRBD1	-	CASSELEGQTGTEAFF	TGTGCCAGCAGTGAACTAGAGGGACAGACGGGGACTGAAGCTTTCTTT
TRBV30	TRBJ2-1	TRBD2	-	CAWSSGIYNEQFF	TGTGCCTGGAGTAGCGGGATCTACAATGAGCAGTTCTTC
TRBV28	TRBJ2-4	TRBD1	-	CASSPTRTGEYF	TGTGCCAGCAGTCCGACCCGGACAGGGGAGTACTTC
TRBV9	TRBJ2-1	-	-	CASSASYNEQFF	TGTGCCAGCAGCGCCTCCTACAATGAGCAGTTCTTC
TRBV29-1	TRBJ1-5	-	-	CSVEVSGSNQPQHF	TGCAGCGTTGAAGTCAGTGGGAGCAATCAGCCCCAGCATTTT
TRBV30	TRBJ2-5	-	once	CAWSVGQETQYF	TGTGCCTGGAGTGTAGGGCAGGAGACCCAGTACTTC
TRBV4-3	TRBJ2-1	TRBD2	once	CASSIAGGSEQFF	TGCGCCAGCAGCATAGCGGGAGGGAGTGAGCAGTTCTTC
TRBV29-1	TRBJ1-5	-	-	CSAGVVLRSSNQPQHF	TGCAGCGCCGGGGTTGTCTTACGGTCTAGCAATCAGCCCCAGCATTTT
TRBV7-2	TRBJ2-5	-	-	CASSLAGPISQYF	TGTGCCAGCAGCTTGGCAGGGCCTATTTCCCAGTACTTC
TRBV2	TRBJ2-3	-	-	CASSGTYTDTQYF	TGTGCCAGCAGTGGGACATACACAGATACGCAGTATTTT
TRBV2	TRBJ2-7	TRBD1	-	CASKPTGGSYEQYF	TGTGCCAGCAAACCAACAGGGGGTTCCTACGAGCAGTACTTC
TRBV15	TRBJ2-7	-	-	CATSRVGLNYEQYF	TGTGCCACCAGCAGAGTGGGACTGAACTACGAGCAGTACTTC
TRBV4-1	TRBJ2-7	-	-	CASSDRNEDYEQYF	TGCGCCAGCAGCGACCGGAACGAGGACTACGAGCAGTACTTC
TRBV4-2	TRBJ2-1	-	once	CASSQDLGLYQQQFF	TGTGCCAGCAGCCAAGACCTCGGACTGTACCAACAGCAGTTCTTC
TRBV6-1	TRBJ1-5	-	once	CASSESLGGRNQPQHF	TGTGCCAGCAGTGAAAGTCTGGGGGGGCGCAATCAGCCCCAGCATTTT
TRBV2	TRBJ2-1	-	-	CASRLIYNEQFF	TGTGCCAGCAGACTCATATACAATGAGCAGTTCTTC
TRBV18	TRBJ1-3	-	-	CASTVGKTTGNTIYF	TGTGCCAGCACGGTAGGGAAGACCACTGGAAACACCATATATTTT
TRBV5-8	TRBJ2-5	-	-	CASSTDIGETQYF	TGTGCCAGCAGCACGGACATTGGGGAGACCCAGTACTTC
TRBV7-8	TRBJ2-7	TRBD1	-	CASSLGTDREQYF	TGTGCCAGCAGCTTGGGGACAGATCGAGAGCAGTACTTC
TRBV5-1	TRBJ2-1	TRBD1	-	CASSLDRGSYNEQFF	TGCGCCAGCAGCTTGGACAGGGGCTCATACAATGAGCAGTTCTTC
TRBV5-1	TRBJ2-2	TRBD2	-	CASSPWGRDTGELFF	TGCGCCAGCAGCCCCTGGGGGAGGGACACCGGGGAGCTGTTTTTT
TRBV4-2	TRBJ2-1	TRBD2	few	CASSQEAGERSYNEQFF	TGTGCCAGCAGCCAAGAGGCGGGAGAAAGGTCCTACAATGAGCAGTTCTTC
TRBV2	TRBJ1-2	-	few	CASSAGGNTYGYTF	TGTGCCAGCAGTGCAGGAGGGAACACCTATGGCTACACCTTC
TRBV14	TRBJ1-1	-	-	CASSPFLGDNTEAFF	TGTGCCAGCAGCCCCTTTCTGGGCGACAACACTGAAGCTTTCTTT
TRBV19	TRBJ1-4	TRBD1	-	CASSSLTGADSEKLFF	TGTGCCAGTAGTTCACTGACAGGGGCGGATAGTGAAAAACTGTTTTTT
TRBV7-8	TRBJ2-7	-	-	CASSSGTAEQYF	TGTGCCAGCAGCTCGGGGACTGCCGAGCAGTACTTC
TRBV6-5	TRBJ2-7	TRBD2	-	CASKPGGRAGEQYF	TGTGCCAGCAAACCCGGGGGGAGGGCGGGGGAGCAGTACTTC
TRBV30	TRBJ1-2	-	-	CAWTSGALPEGYTF	TGTGCCTGGACTTCTGGGGCTCTTCCTGAAGGCTACACCTTC
TRBV5-1	TRBJ2-6	-	-	CASSLGSGANVLTF	TGCGCCAGCAGCTTGGGTTCTGGGGCCAACGTCCTGACTTTC
TRBV10-1	TRBJ2-2	-	-	CASSGGTGELFF	TGCGCCAGCAGTGGGGGCACCGGGGAGCTGTTTTTT
TRBV4-1	TRBJ2-2	-	-	CASSRGTTNTGELFF	TGCGCCAGCAGCCGAGGCACTACGAACACCGGGGAGCTGTTTTTT
TRBV6-5	TRBJ2-1	-	-	CASSYGYNEQFF	TGTGCCAGCAGTTACGGATACAATGAGCAGTTCTTC
TRBV11-2	TRBJ2-7	-	-	CASSSPGAVGYEQYF	TGTGCCAGCAGCTCCCCTGGGGCCGTGGGCTACGAGCAGTACTTC
TRBV7-8	TRBJ2-5	-	-	CASSLRLVSETQYF	TGTGCCAGCAGCTTACGGCTAGTAAGCGAGACCCAGTACTTC
TRBV7-7	TRBJ2-5	-	-	CASSSTGGLGETQYF	TGTGCCAGCAGCTCGACAGGTGGACTTGGGGAGACCCAGTACTTC
TRBV5-6	TRBJ1-4	TRBD1	-	CASSLQGLNEKLFF	TGTGCCAGCAGCTTACAGGGGCTAAATGAAAAACTGTTTTTT
TRBV5-4	TRBJ2-3	-	-	CASSPIGSTDTQYF	TGTGCCAGCAGCCCCATCGGGAGCACAGATACGCAGTATTTT
TRBV7-2	TRBJ1-2	-	-	CASSRLGGVFYGYTF	TGTGCCAGCAGCCGCCTGGGGGGGGTCTTTTATGGCTACACCTTC